Reported below is one TCR beta chain. No antigen is known for it. This record belongs to a study of OX40 agonist ivuxolimab in advanced cancers. Study-level findings and limits: CD4+ and CD8+ T cells in blood underwent clonal expansion by week 6 at 0.1 to 3.0 mg/kg.

V dropped 5 bases and J dropped 6 bases, with 14 bases sitting between them. The CDR3 covers 14 residues. CDR1 and CDR2 from the germline V gene are SEHNR and FQNEAQ (reference sequence). Profiling relied on immunoSEQ multiplex PCR, and the TCRdb table lists in-frame clones only, not all of them. The sample records tens of thousands of clones, approximately 86% being singletons. The TCR was taken from an adult with an advanced solid tumor such as melanoma, head and neck, liver or kidney cancer. Sequencing used CD4+ or CD8+ T cells sorted from blood, obtained in a trial of the OX40 agonist ivuxolimab. The chain joins TRBV7-9 to TRBJ2-1, with D maybe TRBD1 (5 bases). CDR3 sequence (DNA): TGTGCCAGCAGCCGCTCGGGCCAGGGCAATGAGCAGTTCTTC. Translation: CASSRSGQGNEQFF. Using reference TRBV7-9 and TRBJ2-1 for the parts outside the CDR3, the full variable domain is DTGVSQNPRHKITKRGQNVTFRCDPISEHNRLYWYRQTLGQGPEFLTYFQNEAQLEKSRLLSDRFSAERPKGSFSTLEIQRTEQGDSAMYLCASSRSGQGNEQFFGPGTRLTVL.